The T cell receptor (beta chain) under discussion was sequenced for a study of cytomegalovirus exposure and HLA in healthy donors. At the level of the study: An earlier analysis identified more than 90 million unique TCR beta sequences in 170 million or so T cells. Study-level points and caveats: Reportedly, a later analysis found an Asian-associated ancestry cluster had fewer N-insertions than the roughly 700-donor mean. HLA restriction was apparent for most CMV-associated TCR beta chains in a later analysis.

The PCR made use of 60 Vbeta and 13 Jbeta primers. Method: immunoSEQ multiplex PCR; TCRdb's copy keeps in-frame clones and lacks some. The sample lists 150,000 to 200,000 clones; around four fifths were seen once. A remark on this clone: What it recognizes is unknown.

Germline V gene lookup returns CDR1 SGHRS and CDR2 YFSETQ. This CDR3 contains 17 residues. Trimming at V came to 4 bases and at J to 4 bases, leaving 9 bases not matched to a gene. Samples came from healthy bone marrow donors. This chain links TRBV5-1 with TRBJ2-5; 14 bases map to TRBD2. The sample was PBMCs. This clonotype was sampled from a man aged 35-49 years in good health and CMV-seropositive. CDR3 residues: CASSLRLAGGPGETQYF. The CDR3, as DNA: TGCGCCAGCAGCCTAAGACTAGCGGGAGGGCCGGGAGAGACCCAGTACTTC. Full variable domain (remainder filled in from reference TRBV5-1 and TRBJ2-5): KAGVTQTPRYLIKTRGQQVTLSCSPISGHRSVSWYQQTPGQGLQFLFEYFSETQRNKGNFPGRFSGRQFSNSRSEMNVSTLELGDSALYLCASSLRLAGGPGETQYFGPGTRLLVL.